One and the same sample provided the 26 T cell receptor beta chains below, sequenced in a study of response to subunit inactivated influenza vaccine. TCRdb analysed the RT-PCR reads with MiXCR anew, one entry per CDR3 protein. The sample has some 570,000 distinct CDR3 sequences, about 11% seen once. These same records also appear under a second study, on T cells expressing NK-cell markers. According to that study: TCR beta cDNA was generated via 5'RACE template switching incorporating UMIs.

Sample: PBMCs from blood, taken on the day of vaccination. All receptors come from a man aged 45 to 65 who received an inactivated influenza vaccine.

The rearrangement joins TRBV13 to TRBJ2-3; 7 nucleotides agree with TRBD2. The germline V gene encodes CDR1 PRHDT and CDR2 FYEKMQ (reference sequence). Unmatched junction bases numbered 8, after V lost 1 base and J lost 4 bases. The CDR3 is 16 residues long. Written as DNA, the CDR3 is TGTGCCAGCAGCTTAGAGATGATGCTAGCGGCAGATACGCAGTATTTT. This sequence encodes CASSLEMMLAADTQYF.

This chain uses TRBV15 with TRBJ2-1, with D perhaps being TRBD1 or TRBD2 (5 bases each). The CDR3 length is 14 residues. V lost 7 bases, J lost 9 bases, and 19 bases lay in between. CDR1 is LNHNV and CDR2 is YYDKDF in the germline V gene (reference sequence). The CDR3 DNA follows: TGTGCCACCACCACTAGTGGGGGAAGGAGTGAGCAGTTCTTC. It translates to CATTTSGGRSEQFF.

This clonotype has at least ten counts. The chain combines TRBV14 with TRBJ2-7; D gene ambiguous. The CDR3 spans 12 residues. Trimming took 0 bases from V and 4 from J, leaving 4 bases between them. Germline V CDR1 and CDR2: SGHDN, FVKESK. The CDR3 region is CASSQEGYEQYF. CDR3 nucleotides: TGTGCCAGCAGCCAAGAGGGATACGAGCAGTACTTC.

This clonotype showed up many times. The rearrangement joins TRBV6-2 or TRBV6-3 to TRBJ2-1; D not certain. This CDR3 region has 13 residues. Per the germline V gene, CDR1 is MNHEY and CDR2 is SVGEGT. V was trimmed by 0 bases and J by 4 bases, leaving 4 bases between them. The CDR3, as DNA: TGTGCCAGCAGTTACTCGTTTTACAATGAGCAGTTCTTC. It yields the protein CASSYSFYNEQFF.

This clonotype showed up just a few times. CDR3 residues: CATSRDRGSPLHF. The DNA of the CDR3 is TGTGCCACCAGCAGAGATCGCGGGTCACCCCTCCACTTT. The rearrangement links TRBV15 to TRBJ1-6; D is unclear. Germline V gene sequence: CDR1 LNHNV, CDR2 YYDKDF (reference sequence). The CDR3 is 13 residues long. With 0 bases removed from V and 10 bases from J, the gap between germline ends came to 7 bases. Filled out from reference TRBV15 and TRBJ1-6, the complete variable domain reads DAMVIQNPRYQVTQFGKPVTLSCSQTLNHNVMYWYQQKSSQAPKLLFHYYDKDFNNEADTPDNFQSRRPNTSFCFLDIRSPGLGDTAMYLCATSRDRGSPLHFGNGTRLTVT.

This clonotype appeared a few times. V gene TRBV29-1 combines with J gene TRBJ2-3, with D perhaps TRBD2 (5 bases). V lost 5 bases, J lost 0 bases, and 12 bases lay in between. Germline V CDR1 and CDR2: SQVTM, ANQGSEA. The CDR3 length is 14 residues. CDR3 coding DNA: TGCAGCGTTAAGGAGCGGATAAGCACAGATACGCAGTATTTT. As protein: CSVKERISTDTQYF.

This clonotype was seen ten or more times. This chain uses TRBV12-3 or TRBV12-4 with TRBJ1-1; no reliable D call. The CDR3 has 14 amino acids. Trimming pared 2 bases from V and 6 bases from J, leaving 13 bases between. CDR3 sequence reads: CASSLSGVIAEAFF. CDR3 sequence (DNA): TGTGCCAGCAGTTTATCGGGAGTCATTGCTGAAGCTTTCTTT.

This clonotype was seen ten or more times. The chain recombines TRBV20-1 with TRBJ2-4; possible D gene TRBD1, 6 bases. The CDR3 runs to 14 residues. Trimming took 3 bases from V and 3 from J, leaving 12 bases between them. From germline, CDR1 is DFQATT and CDR2 SNEGSKA (reference sequence). The CDR3 is CSASGAGVKNIQYF. CDR3 in DNA: TGCAGTGCTAGTGGGGCAGGGGTCAAAAACATTCAGTACTTC.

This clonotype came up a few times. The genes are TRBV20-1 and TRBJ2-5; D is ambiguous. From germline, CDR1 is DFQATT and CDR2 SNEGSKA (reference sequence). This CDR3 is built from 15 residues. V gave up 6 bases and J gave up 0 bases, with 17 bases separating them. CDR3 bases: TGCAGTGCCCTCCCCCTTGGTTGGTACCAAGAGACCCAGTACTTC. This codes for CSALPLGWYQETQYF.

This clonotype showed up many times. The chain employs TRBV12-3 or TRBV12-4 and TRBJ2-4; maybe TRBD2 (5 bases). The ends were cut back, 5 bases at V and 7 bases at J, with 12 bases in the middle. The CDR3 totals 13 residues. The CDR3 loop is CASSPGRRNIQYF. As DNA, the CDR3 is TGTGCCAGCAGTCCTGGGCGGAGGAACATTCAGTACTTC.

This clonotype came up many times. The chain joins TRBV29-1 to TRBJ2-1; D is uncertain. The V and J ends lost 6 bases and 6 bases respectively, with 12 bases between them. This CDR3 region has 12 residues. Per germline, CDR1 SQVTM and CDR2 ANQGSEA. The CDR3 DNA follows: TGCAGCGTCCAGACTTCCCGCAATGAGCAGTTCTTC. It specifies CSVQTSRNEQFF.

This clonotype was observed at least ten times. The V gene is TRBV24-1, the J gene TRBJ2-2, with D hard to call. Deletions cut 3 bases from V and 3 bases from J, with 13 bases between. Germline CDR1 KGHDR, CDR2 SFDVKD. The CDR3 is 16 amino acids. This chain's CDR3 is CATSDPRRFDTGELFF. The CDR3 DNA sequence: TGTGCCACCAGTGATCCGAGAAGGTTTGACACCGGGGAGCTGTTTTTT.

The chain employs TRBV18 and TRBJ2-2; TRBD1 is a possible D gene (5 bases). V dropped 3 bases and J dropped 4 bases, with 15 bases sitting between them. CDR1 and CDR2 (germline): KGHSH, LQKENI. The CDR3 loop spans 16 amino acids. The DNA for the CDR3 is TGTGCCAGCTCACCGGAACAGGCGGACCTCACCGGGGAGCTGTTTTTT. Translation gives CASSPEQADLTGELFF.

The V gene is TRBV15, the J gene TRBJ1-1; a weak D match, TRBD1 (5 bases). V was shortened by 0 bases and J by 2 bases, with 19 bases between the two germline ends. The CDR3 totals 18 residues. Germline CDR1 reads LNHNV; CDR2 reads YYDKDF (reference sequence). The CDR3 loop reads CATSREWGYGAGNTEAFF. Written as DNA, the CDR3 is TGTGCCACCAGCAGAGAGTGGGGATACGGGGCTGGAAACACTGAAGCTTTCTTT.

Regarding this clonotype: This may arise from a read error, as a much more abundant clone is one base away. The rearrangement uses TRBV20-1 and TRBJ2-7; D gene ambiguous. Trimming took off 0 bases at V and 1 base at J, with 10 bases between the two ends. Per the germline V gene, CDR1 is DFQATT and CDR2 is SNEGSKA (reference sequence). This CDR3 is built from 14 residues. CDR3 region: CSARDSMWSYEQYF. The CDR3 nucleotides read TGCAGTGCTAGAGATTCGATGTGGTCCTACGAGCAGTACTTC.

CDR3 nucleotide sequence: TGCAGTGCCGAAGTTAGGACTAGCGGGAGAGATACGCAGTATTTT. It codes for CSAEVRTSGRDTQYF. The chain has TRBV20-1 and TRBJ2-3, with TRBD2 matching 13 bases. Trimming at V came to 6 bases and at J to 5 bases, leaving 8 bases not matched to a gene. The V gene's germline CDR1 is DFQATT and CDR2 SNEGSKA (reference sequence). This CDR3 has 15 residues.

The sample holds a few counts of this clonotype. The chain joins TRBV4-3 to TRBJ2-5; 8 bases match TRBD2. In germline, CDR1 is LGHNA, CDR2 YSLEER. The J segment lost 1 base and the V segment lost 0 bases, leaving 7 bases of the junction unmatched. There are 17 residues in the CDR3. This chain's CDR3 is CASSQDFLTSGQETQYF. The CDR3 coding sequence is TGCGCCAGCAGCCAAGATTTTTTAACTAGCGGCCAAGAGACCCAGTACTTC.

This clonotype was observed a handful of times. CDR3 residues: CASRGIGNEQFF. As DNA, the CDR3 is TGCGCCAGCAGGGGAATAGGGAATGAGCAGTTCTTC. The chain couples TRBV23-1 to TRBJ2-1; D unclear. TRBV23-1 is identified as an open reading frame with a role that is uncertain. V lost 6 bases and J 7 bases, leaving 10 bases between the germline ends. The CDR3 has 12 residues.

The CDR3: CASSQVGSASPGELFF. The CDR3 bases are TGCGCCAGCAGCCAAGTTGGTTCGGCTTCTCCCGGGGAGCTGTTTTTT. The genes are TRBV4-3 and TRBJ2-2; D unresolved. From germline, CDR1 is LGHNA and CDR2 YSLEER. Trimming took off 1 base at V and 6 bases at J, with 15 bases between the two ends. This CDR3 has 16 residues.

This clonotype occurred a few times. This rearrangement joins TRBV28 to TRBJ2-7; D uncertain. Per the germline V gene, CDR1 is MDHEN and CDR2 is SYDVKM. V lost 8 bases, J lost 1 base, and 9 bases lay in between. The CDR3 has 12 residues. The CDR3 protein is CASRSSSYEQYF. The CDR3 nucleotides read TGTGCCAGCCGAAGTTCTTCCTACGAGCAGTACTTC.

This clonotype has a handful of counts. CDR3 region: CASSLGRGQGSQPQHF. CDR3 nucleotides: TGTGCCAGCAGCTTGGGGAGGGGGCAGGGAAGCCAGCCCCAGCATTTT. The chain joins TRBV7-2 to TRBJ1-5, with 7 bases lining up with TRBD1. In germline, CDR1 is SGHTA, CDR2 FQGNSA. The J segment lost 7 bases and the V segment lost 3 bases, leaving 12 bases of the junction unmatched. This CDR3 has 16 residues. The full variable domain, its missing parts supplied by reference TRBV7-2 and TRBJ1-5, is GAGVSQSPSNKVTEKGKDVELRCDPISGHTALYWYRQSLGQGLEFLIYFQGNSAPDKSGLPSDRFSAERTGGSVSTLTIQRTQQEDSAVYLCASSLGRGQGSQPQHFGDGTRLSIL.

The chain employs TRBV6-1 and TRBJ2-5; no clear D gene. Germline V CDR1 and CDR2: MNHNS, SASEGT. The CDR3 sequence is 14 residues long. Trimming stripped 6 bases from V and 2 bases from J, with 13 bases between. CDR3 DNA: TGTGCCAGCAGCCTAAAGACGGCACAAGAGACCCAGTACTTC. It codes for CASSLKTAQETQYF.

This rearrangement joins TRBV4-3 to TRBJ2-1; no clear D gene. The V end lost 0 bases, the J end lost 5 bases, and 17 bases lay between the germline ends. CDR3 length equals 17 residues. Germline lookup yields CDR1 LGHNA and CDR2 YSLEER. The CDR3 sequence is CASSQEVGLPPNNEQFF. In DNA form, the CDR3 reads TGCGCCAGCAGCCAAGAAGTAGGTCTACCACCAAACAATGAGCAGTTCTTC.

This clonotype was observed at least ten times. The V gene is TRBV4-1, the J gene TRBJ2-4; no clear D. The germline CDR1 and CDR2 sequences are MGHRA and YSYEKL. The CDR3 is 18 residues long. V lost 1 base and J 1 base, leaving 17 bases between the germline ends. This CDR3 is CASSQGELLGVAKNIQYF. For the CDR3, the DNA is TGCGCCAGCAGCCAAGGGGAATTGTTGGGTGTGGCCAAAAACATTCAGTACTTC.

CDR3 region: CASSPLERDPTDTQYF. DNA for the CDR3: TGTGCCAGCAGTCCCCTCGAGCGGGACCCCACAGATACGCAGTATTTT. The V call is TRBV28, the J call TRBJ2-3; 7 nucleotides match TRBD2. The germline gives CDR1 MDHEN, CDR2 SYDVKM. V lost 5 bases, J lost 2 bases, and 10 bases stayed unmatched. The CDR3 extends over 16 amino acids.

CDR3 loop: CASSLGLAGVLTADTQYF. The CDR3 DNA sequence: TGTGCCAGCAGCTTAGGACTAGCGGGAGTTCTGACGGCAGATACGCAGTATTTT. The chain recombines TRBV7-8 with TRBJ2-3; TRBD2 aligns across 12 bases. V gave up 1 base and J gave up 4 bases; unmatched junction bases: 9. The CDR3 consists of 18 residues. Germline-derived CDR1 and CDR2 are SGHVS and FQNEAQ.